Sequencing of this TCR beta chain was carried out in a study of long-term antiretroviral therapy in people with HIV. Study-level points and caveats: Dominance of pre-ART expanded clones persisted, fluctuating and often declining after ART.

With survey level as its setting, the immunoSEQ assay was v3.0. Method: immunoSEQ multiplex PCR; TCRdb's copy keeps in-frame clones and lacks some. The table shows about 25,000 clones, with under 80% occurring only once. This CDR3 is built from 16 residues. The ends lost 4 bases at V and 8 bases at J; junction bases unmatched: 11. Per the germline V gene, CDR1 is LNHDA and CDR2 is SQIVND (reference sequence). On this clone: The antigen remains unidentified.

Sequencing was performed on unsorted PBMCs, taken 1.1 years before starting antiretroviral therapy. The chain employs TRBV19 and TRBJ2-1, with 10 bases matching TRBD1. This clonotype was sampled from a woman between 35 and 50 years old with HIV. CDR3 DNA sequence: TGTGCCAGTAGTACTCTACCGGGACAGGGGTTACATGAGCAGTTCTTC. Encoded protein: CASSTLPGQGLHEQFF.